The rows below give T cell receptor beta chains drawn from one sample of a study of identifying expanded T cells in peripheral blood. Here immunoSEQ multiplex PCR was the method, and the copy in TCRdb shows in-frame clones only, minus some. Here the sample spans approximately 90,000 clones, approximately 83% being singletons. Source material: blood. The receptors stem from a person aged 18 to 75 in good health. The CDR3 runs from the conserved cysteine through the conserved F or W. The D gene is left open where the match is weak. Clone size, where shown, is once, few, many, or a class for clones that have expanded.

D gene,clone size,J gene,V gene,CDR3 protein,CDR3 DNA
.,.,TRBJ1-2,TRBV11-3,CASSSTGLGGYTF,TGTGCCAGCAGCTCCACAGGGCTTGGTGGCTACACCTTC
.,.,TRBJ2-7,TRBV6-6,CASSYSQGPYEQYF,TGTGCCAGCAGTTACTCCCAAGGGCCCTACGAGCAGTACTTC
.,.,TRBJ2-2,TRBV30,CAWRGQGLGELFF,TGTGCCTGGAGGGGGCAGGGACTCGGGGAGCTGTTTTTT
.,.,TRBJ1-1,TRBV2,CASTTQRNTEAFF,TGTGCCAGCACTACCCAGAGAAACACTGAAGCTTTCTTT
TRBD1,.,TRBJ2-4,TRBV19,CASIPTGILAKNIQYF,TGTGCCAGTATTCCGACAGGGATTTTAGCCAAAAACATTCAGTACTTC
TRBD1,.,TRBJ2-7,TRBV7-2,CASRRTGPSSYEQYF,TGTGCCAGCAGAAGGACAGGGCCCAGCTCCTACGAGCAGTACTTC
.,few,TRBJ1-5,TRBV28,CASSLRGAYNQPQHF,TGTGCCAGCAGTTTACGAGGGGCCTACAATCAGCCCCAGCATTTT
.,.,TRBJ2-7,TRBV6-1,CASRLTFGDYEQYF,TGTGCCAGCAGGCTGACATTCGGGGATTACGAGCAGTACTTC
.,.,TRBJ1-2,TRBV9,CASSVIASDYGYTF,TGTGCCAGCAGCGTAATTGCCAGCGACTATGGCTACACCTTC
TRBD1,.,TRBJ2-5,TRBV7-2,CASSLRHGNRGETQYF,TGTGCCAGCAGCTTAAGGCATGGGAACAGGGGAGAGACCCAGTACTTC
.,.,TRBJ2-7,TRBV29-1,CSVETFGTESYEQYF,TGCAGCGTTGAAACTTTTGGGACGGAGAGTTACGAGCAGTACTTC